Reported below is one T cell receptor (beta chain). TCRdb's table, derived via immunoSEQ multiplex PCR, lists solely in-frame clones and lacks some. This table holds tens of thousands of clones, approximately 86% found once. These data originate in a study of OX40 agonist ivuxolimab in advanced cancers. The CDR3 sequence is 15 residues long. CDR1 MNHEY and CDR2 SVGAGI come from the germline V gene. Germline trimming cut 5 bases from V and 6 bases from J; bases unmatched to any gene: 7. This rearrangement joins TRBV6-5 to TRBJ2-2; 9 positions agree with TRBD1. This sequence originates from an adult with an advanced solid tumor such as melanoma, head and neck, liver or kidney cancer. Sample: CD4+ or CD8+ T cells sorted from blood, taken in a trial of the OX40 agonist ivuxolimab. The CDR3 bases are TGTGCCAGCAGTCCCCATAACAGGGGGCCCGGGGAGCTGTTTTTT. The encoded protein is CASSPHNRGPGELFF.